Below are 27 T cell receptor beta chains sequenced from a single sample in a study of blood T cell repertoires in COVID-19. The repertoire was sequenced with immunoSEQ multiplex PCR; TCRdb's copy has only in-frame clones and lacks some. The data show 300,000 or so clones, with approximately 89% seen just once and about 8% held by the top ten. Sequenced input: peripheral blood. Receptors were obtained from a woman aged 50 to 60 who had recovered from COVID-19.

The rearrangement joins TRBV27 to TRBJ2-3, with D tentatively TRBD1 (6 bases). Germline V gives CDR1 MNHEY, CDR2 SMNVEV (reference sequence). This CDR3 is built from 15 residues. V was clipped by 0 bases and J by 8 bases, with 15 bases between them. The DNA for the CDR3 is TGTGCCAGCAGTTTATCGGGGACATCTCTAGCTACGCAGTATTTT. Amino acid sequence: CASSLSGTSLATQYF.

The J gene is TRBJ2-1, the V gene TRBV5-5; 7 bases agree with TRBD2. V was clipped by 4 bases and J by 8 bases; unmatched bases: 9. Germline CDR1 reads SGHKS; CDR2 reads YYEKEE (reference sequence). The CDR3 is 14 amino acids. CDR3 in amino acids: CASSLGLGSDEQFF. DNA for the CDR3: TGTGCCAGCAGCCTTGGACTAGGGAGCGATGAGCAGTTCTTC.

This chain uses TRBV4-3 with TRBJ2-2; a weak D match, TRBD2 (6 bases). There are 17 residues in the CDR3. V was cut by 4 bases and J by 2 bases, with 17 bases left in between. Germline CDR1 and CDR2: LGHNA and YSLEER. In DNA, the CDR3 is TGCGCCAGCAGCCCCTATCGGGGGATGACCAACACCGGGGAGCTGTTTTTT. The encoded protein is CASSPYRGMTNTGELFF.

This chain connects TRBV7-2 to TRBJ2-3; unclear D gene. Deletions cut 4 bases from V and 6 bases from J, with 8 bases between. This CDR3 comprises 12 residues. CDR1 is SGHTA and CDR2 is FQGNSA in the germline V gene. This chain's CDR3 is CASSSIRDTQYF. The CDR3 coding sequence is TGTGCCAGCAGCTCCATCCGGGATACGCAGTATTTT.

The chain recombines TRBV5-4 with TRBJ2-7; 11 bases are shared with TRBD1. Germline lookup yields CDR1 SGHNT and CDR2 YYREEE (reference sequence). V trimming: 2 bases; J trimming: 5 bases; junction bases outside the gene matches: 9. This CDR3 is built from 16 residues. The CDR3 nucleotides read TGTGCCAGCAGCTTACCGCTTGGACAGGGGGCGAACGAGCAGTACTTC. Its translation: CASSLPLGQGANEQYF.

This clone has more than one count but fewer than ten. This chain joins TRBV2 and TRBJ2-7, with 8 bases matching TRBD2. Germline V gene lookup returns CDR1 SNHLY and CDR2 FYNNEI. There are 14 residues in the CDR3. V shed 6 bases and J 1 base; nucleotides not matched to a gene: 5. CDR3 sequence (DNA): TGTGCCAGCAGAGTAGCGGGGCTATCCTACGAGCAGTACTTC. It specifies CASRVAGLSYEQYF.

This chain connects TRBV29-1 to TRBJ2-1, with D unclear. Germline assignment: CDR1 SQVTM and CDR2 ANQGSEA. V lost 7 bases to trimming and J lost 2 bases, with 18 bases between them. The CDR3 contains 15 residues. The CDR3 DNA is TGCAGCGAGGGCCCCCTATATCGCGCCTACAATGAGCAGTTCTTC. Translation gives CSEGPLYRAYNEQFF.

The chain links TRBV6-5 to TRBJ1-2; weak D call: TRBD1 (6 bases). V shed 7 bases and J shed 7 bases, with 16 bases lying between them. Germline V gives CDR1 MNHEY, CDR2 SVGAGI. CDR3 size: 13 residues. The CDR3 sequence: CASMPAGEGGYTF. CDR3 bases: TGTGCCAGCATGCCGGCAGGGGAGGGTGGCTACACCTTC.

Concerning this clone: Additional DNA sequences in this sample encode the identical CDR3. The gene calls are TRBV6-5 and TRBJ2-7; weak D call: TRBD2 (6 bases). Germline assignment: CDR1 MNHEY and CDR2 SVGAGI. The CDR3 is 14 amino acids. V lost 2 bases and J 0 bases, leaving 8 bases between the germline ends. CDR3 loop: CASSYRGSSYEQYF. The CDR3 DNA is TGTGCCAGCAGTTACCGGGGGAGCTCCTACGAGCAGTACTTC.

The chain employs TRBV29-1 and TRBJ2-3; weak D call: TRBD1 (6 bases). This CDR3 spans 11 amino acids. CDR1 and CDR2 from the germline V gene are SQVTM and ANQGSEA. V gave up 5 bases and J gave up 10 bases, with 13 bases separating them. The CDR3 sequence: CSVKMPGAQYF. The DNA of the CDR3 is TGCAGCGTTAAAATGCCAGGGGCGCAGTATTTT.

The gene calls are TRBV18 and TRBJ2-2; 7 nucleotides line up with TRBD1. CDR1 and CDR2 from the germline V gene are KGHSH and LQKENI. Germline trimming cut 6 bases from V and 5 bases from J; bases unmatched to any gene: 9. The CDR3 spans 15 residues. Here the CDR3 DNA reads TGTGCCAGCTCGCCGGGACAGAGTGGGACCGGGGAGCTGTTTTTT. This sequence encodes CASSPGQSGTGELFF.

This clone was counted once. This chain joins TRBV30 and TRBJ2-7; maybe TRBD2 (6 bases). V was shortened by 4 bases and J by 4 bases, with 20 bases between the two germline ends. The CDR3 has 15 residues. Looked up from germline, CDR1 is GTSNPN and CDR2 is SVGIG (reference sequence). CDR3 DNA: TGTGCCTGGACGATCGGCGGGAACACCCGTTACGAGCAGTACTTC. It translates to CAWTIGGNTRYEQYF.

This clone was picked up one time. The chain has TRBV20-1 and TRBJ2-7; 8 bases are a match to TRBD2. V lost 3 bases and J lost 2; bases outside the gene matches: 12. The CDR3 extends over 16 amino acids. From germline, CDR1 is DFQATT and CDR2 SNEGSKA (reference sequence). CDR3 sequence (DNA): TGCAGTGCTAGTTTTCCCTTAGCGGGGATAACCTACGAGCAGTACTTC. Protein sequence: CSASFPLAGITYEQYF.

The rearrangement joins TRBV10-1 to TRBJ1-1; 9 bases agree with TRBD1. Germline V gives CDR1 WNHNN, CDR2 SYGVQD (reference sequence). The CDR3 runs 13 residues. Trimming took 7 bases from V and 5 from J; bases not matched to a gene: 5. This chain's CDR3 is CASTSTGGTEAFF. The CDR3 coding sequence is TGCGCCAGCACTTCGACAGGGGGGACTGAAGCTTTCTTT.

The J gene is TRBJ1-4, the V gene TRBV5-1, with D hard to call. Germline V gives CDR1 SGHRS, CDR2 YFSETQ. CDR3 size: 16 residues. V lost 0 bases and J lost 0, with 9 bases in between. The CDR3 nucleotides are TGCGCCAGCAGCTTGGGGAGGGTTGCAACTAATGAAAAACTGTTTTTT. It is translated as CASSLGRVATNEKLFF.

V gene TRBV9 combines with J gene TRBJ1-2; 7 bases map to TRBD1. The CDR3 covers 16 residues. The germline gives CDR1 SGDLS, CDR2 YYNGEE. The V and J ends lost 4 bases and 4 bases, in that order; junction bases with no gene match: 13. In nucleotides, the CDR3 is TGTGCCAGCAGCATAAGCCGTGACAGGGAACGCTATGGCTACACCTTC. Its translation is CASSISRDRERYGYTF.

The chain joins TRBV7-3 to TRBJ2-1, with 8 bases aligning to TRBD2. Germline CDR1 reads SGHTA; CDR2 reads FQGTGA. The ends lost 1 base at V and 7 bases at J; junction bases unmatched: 6. CDR3 size: 15 residues. DNA for the CDR3: TGTGCCAGCAGCTTAAGGGGACTAGTGGAAAATGAGCAGTTCTTC. It is translated as CASSLRGLVENEQFF.

V gene TRBV20-1 combines with J gene TRBJ2-3; 8 bases are a match to TRBD2. CDR1 and CDR2 (germline): DFQATT, SNEGSKA (reference sequence). Losses at the gene ends were 3 bases for V and 5 bases for J; bases not matched to a gene: 10. The CDR3 spans 15 residues. The CDR3 nucleotides are TGCAGTGCTAGTCGGGGGGGGGATTTAGGAGATACGCAGTATTTT. Its protein is CSASRGGDLGDTQYF.

The CDR3 spells CASSQGADGYTF. The CDR3 nucleotides are TGCGCCAGCAGTCAGGGGGCGGATGGCTACACCTTC. This rearrangement joins TRBV10-2 to TRBJ1-2; 8 positions match TRBD1. With V trimmed by 5 bases and J by 6 bases, 2 bases remained unmatched. This CDR3 spans 12 amino acids. The germline CDR1 and CDR2 sequences are WSHSY and SAAADI.

The chain employs TRBV7-2 and TRBJ2-7, with 12 bases matching TRBD2. Germline CDR1 is SGHTA and CDR2 is FQGNSA. V lost 3 bases to trimming and J lost 3 bases; unmatched junction nucleotides: 3. This CDR3 has 15 amino acids. The chain's CDR3 is CASSLSSGRDYEQYF. CDR3 nucleotides: TGTGCCAGCAGCTTGTCTAGCGGGAGGGACTACGAGCAGTACTTC.

In its sample, this clone was seen once. The chain couples TRBV19 to TRBJ2-2; D is unclear. The CDR3 length is 14 residues. Trimming took 3 bases from V and 1 from J, leaving 6 bases between them. Germline values: CDR1 LNHDA, CDR2 SQIVND (reference sequence). The CDR3 protein is CASSIYRNTGELFF. CDR3 DNA sequence: TGTGCCAGTAGTATCTACCGGAACACCGGGGAGCTGTTTTTT.

The rearrangement uses TRBV20-1 and TRBJ1-5, with 8 bases matching TRBD1. The ends lost 4 bases at V and 6 bases at J; junction bases unmatched: 8. Germline CDR1 reads DFQATT; CDR2 reads SNEGSKA (reference sequence). The CDR3 spans 14 residues. The CDR3 protein is CSANDRGLGQPQHF. CDR3 sequence (DNA): TGCAGTGCTAATGACAGGGGTTTAGGTCAGCCCCAGCATTTT.

The rearrangement links TRBV20-1 to TRBJ2-2; 8 nucleotides match TRBD2. V dropped 3 bases and J dropped 6; count of bases not matched to a gene: 6. This CDR3 is 14 amino acids long. The germline V gene encodes CDR1 DFQATT and CDR2 SNEGSKA (reference sequence). The CDR3 loop is CSASPSGPAGELFF. CDR3 bases: TGCAGTGCTAGTCCTAGCGGGCCGGCCGGGGAGCTGTTTTTT.

The rearrangement uses TRBV5-1 and TRBJ2-7; 10 bases fit TRBD1. Germline assignment: CDR1 SGHRS and CDR2 YFSETQ. CDR3 length: 14 residues. V gave up 0 bases and J gave up 6 bases; unmatched junction bases: 3. CDR3 region: CASSLEGQGSEQYF. The CDR3 DNA sequence: TGCGCCAGCAGCTTGGAGGGACAGGGGTCCGAGCAGTACTTC.

The chain has TRBV5-4 and TRBJ2-3; D uncertain. The CDR3 is made up of 13 amino acids. CDR1 is SGHNT and CDR2 is YYREEE in the germline V gene (reference sequence). V was shortened by 6 bases and J by 0 bases, with 8 bases between the two germline ends. The CDR3 is CASTAPSTDTQYF. CDR3 DNA: TGTGCCAGCACCGCGCCTAGCACAGATACGCAGTATTTT.

The V call is TRBV6-5, the J call TRBJ1-1; the D is unclear. CDR1 is MNHEY, CDR2 SVGAGI, per germline. The germline V and J ends were trimmed by 0 bases and 1 base, with 9 bases remaining between them. CDR3 length equals 15 residues. This chain's CDR3 is CASSYSFSGNTEAFF. In nucleotides, the CDR3 is TGTGCCAGCAGTTACTCATTCTCGGGGAACACTGAAGCTTTCTTT.

The chain joins TRBV6-5 to TRBJ1-6, with a possible D match to TRBD1 (5 bases). CDR1 is MNHEY and CDR2 is SVGAGI in the germline V gene. Trimming pared 3 bases from V and 7 bases from J, leaving 16 bases between. The CDR3 sequence is 16 residues long. CDR3 residues: CASSYEIGELNSPLHF. CDR3 nucleotides: TGTGCCAGCAGTTATGAGATAGGGGAACTCAATTCACCCCTCCACTTT.